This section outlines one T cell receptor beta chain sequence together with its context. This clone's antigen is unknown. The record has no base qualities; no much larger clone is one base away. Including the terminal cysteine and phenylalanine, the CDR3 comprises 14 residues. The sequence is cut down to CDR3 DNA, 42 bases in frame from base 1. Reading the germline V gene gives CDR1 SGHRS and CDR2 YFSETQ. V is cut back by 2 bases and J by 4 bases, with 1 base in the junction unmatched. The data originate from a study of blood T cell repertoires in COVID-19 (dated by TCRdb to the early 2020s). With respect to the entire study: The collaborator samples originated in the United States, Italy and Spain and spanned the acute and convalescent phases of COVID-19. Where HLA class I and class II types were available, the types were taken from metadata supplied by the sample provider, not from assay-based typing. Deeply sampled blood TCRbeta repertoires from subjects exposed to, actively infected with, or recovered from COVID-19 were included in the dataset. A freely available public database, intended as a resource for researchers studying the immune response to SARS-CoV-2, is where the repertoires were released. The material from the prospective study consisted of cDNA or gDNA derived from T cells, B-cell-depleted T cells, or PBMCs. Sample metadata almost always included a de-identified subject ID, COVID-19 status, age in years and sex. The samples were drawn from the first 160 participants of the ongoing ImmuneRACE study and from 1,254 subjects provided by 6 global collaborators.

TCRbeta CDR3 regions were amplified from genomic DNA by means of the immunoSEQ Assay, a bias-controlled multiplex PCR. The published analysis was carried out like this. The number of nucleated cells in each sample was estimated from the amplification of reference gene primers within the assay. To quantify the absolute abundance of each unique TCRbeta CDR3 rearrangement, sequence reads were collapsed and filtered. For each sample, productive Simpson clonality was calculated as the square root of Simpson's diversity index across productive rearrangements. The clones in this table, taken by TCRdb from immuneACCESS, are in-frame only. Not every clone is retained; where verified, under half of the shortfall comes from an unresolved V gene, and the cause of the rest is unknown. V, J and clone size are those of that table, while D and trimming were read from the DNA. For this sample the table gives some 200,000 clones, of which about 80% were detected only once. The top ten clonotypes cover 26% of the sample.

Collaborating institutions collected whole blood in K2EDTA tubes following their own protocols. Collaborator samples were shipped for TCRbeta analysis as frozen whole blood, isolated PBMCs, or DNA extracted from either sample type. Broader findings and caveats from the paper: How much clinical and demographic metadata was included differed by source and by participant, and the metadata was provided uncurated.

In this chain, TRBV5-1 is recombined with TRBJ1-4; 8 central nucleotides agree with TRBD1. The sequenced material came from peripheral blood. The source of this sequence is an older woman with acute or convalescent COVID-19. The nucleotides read TGCGCCAGCAGCTTTACAGGGGGTAATGAAAAACTGTTTTTT. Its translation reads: CASSFTGGNEKLFF.